This T cell receptor (beta chain) originates from a study of T cell responses to AZD1222 COVID-19 vaccine. Findings and caveats of the study: Baseline seropositives among AZD1222 recipients totaled only five or six.

Note on this clone: No antigen is known for it.

Profiled with immunoSEQ multiplex PCR; TCRdb holds only in-frame clones, not every one. This table has 95,000 to 150,000 clones, roughly nine tenths appearing once. V lost 1 base and J 1 base, leaving 10 bases between the germline ends. CDR1 is SEHNR and CDR2 is FQNEAQ in the germline V gene (reference sequence). The CDR3 has 15 residues. The V gene is TRBV7-9, the J gene TRBJ1-1; D not resolved. The sample here was peripheral blood, taken on day 0 of AZD1222 vaccination. The sequence derives from an adult in good health. The DNA for the CDR3 is TGTGCCAGCAGCTTAGGAGGCGCAGCGAACACTGAAGCTTTCTTT. The encoded protein is CASSLGGAANTEAFF.